This T cell receptor beta chain emerged from a study of regulatory T cells in long-lasting Graves disease. Construction of the TCR beta libraries employed iRepertoire HTBI primers in conjunction with Arm-PCR of CDR3 regions. Original data processing: The samples included 60 to 65 TRBV and roughly 14 TRBJ segments. TCRdb called the multiplex PCR reads again in MiXCR, with one record for every CDR3 protein. TCRdb, not the authors, supplied the V and J calls. The data show some 230,000 distinct CDR3 sequences, 15% to 20% seen once. Documented time point: newly diagnosed GD, antithyroid drugs for less than 3 months. RNA extracted from PBMCs served as the sequencing template. Into tubes containing EDTA, approximately 9.4 milliliters of peripheral blood were drawn. This clonotype was seen ten or more times. Sequences were derived from peripheral blood mononuclear cells (PBMCs), sampled at new diagnosis, from a patient treated with antithyroid drugs. The TCR was taken from a female donor with Graves disease.

The CDR3 DNA sequence: TGCGCCAGCAGCGGGATTGGGACACCATTCAACACTGAAGCTTTCTTT. Its translation is CASSGIGTPFNTEAFF. The chain is built from TRBV5-1 and TRBJ1-1, with TRBD1 as a possible D gene (6 bases). This CDR3 contains 16 residues. V lost 4 bases, J lost 2 bases, and 18 bases lay in between. CDR1 SGHRS and CDR2 YFSETQ come from the germline V gene.